This TCR beta chain was identified in a study of cytomegalovirus exposure and HLA in healthy donors. This clone was recorded a few times. PCR primers comprised 60 Vbeta and 13 Jbeta primers. Here immunoSEQ multiplex PCR was the method, and the copy in TCRdb shows in-frame clones only, minus some. Of fewer than 200,000 clones in the sample, roughly 78% were seen once. Germline V gives CDR1 SGHRS, CDR2 YFSETQ. This CDR3 region has 14 residues. V gave up 5 bases and J gave up 10 bases; unmatched junction bases: 10. The V and J genes are TRBV5-1 and TRBJ2-5; 11 nucleotides align to TRBD2. The TCR was taken from a man aged 35-49 years in good health and CMV-seropositive. The sample was PBMCs. In DNA form, the CDR3 reads TGCGCCAGCAGACGCGGGACTAGCGGACGCAACCAGTACTTC. Amino acids: CASRRGTSGRNQYF.